A selection of T cell receptor beta chains follows, all from one sample in a study of shared clonotypes between healthy human individuals. Data came from immunoSEQ multiplex PCR; TCRdb stores just in-frame clones and leaves some out. The sample lists under 2,500,000 clones; approximately 96% were seen once. Sample: naive CD4+ T cells sorted from blood. Receptors were obtained from a man younger than 30 in good health. Each CDR3 is given with its conserved first and last residue. D genes are given only for firm matches. A clone size is listed for some rows: how often the clone was seen (once, few, many), or a class if it is expanded.

v_gene: TRBV4-1; len: 17; j_gene: TRBJ2-3; d_gene: -; abundance: -; CDR3aa: CANDPTIQGQSTDTQYF; CDR3nt: TGCGCCAACGACCCAACTATCCAGGGGCAGAGCACAGATACGCAGTATTTT
v_gene: TRBV7-2; len: 15; j_gene: TRBJ1-5; d_gene: -; abundance: -; CDR3aa: CASSPDILSNQPQHF; CDR3nt: TGTGCCAGCAGCCCCGATATTTTGAGCAATCAGCCCCAGCATTTT
v_gene: TRBV4-1; len: 16; j_gene: TRBJ1-6; d_gene: -; abundance: -; CDR3aa: CASSQPGAQSGSPLHF; CDR3nt: TGCGCCAGCAGCCAACCAGGGGCCCAGAGCGGTTCACCCCTCCACTTT
v_gene: TRBV28; len: 16; j_gene: TRBJ1-4; d_gene: TRBD1; abundance: -; CDR3aa: CASSLRPGTGTKKLFF; CDR3nt: TGTGCCAGCAGTTTACGCCCCGGGACAGGGACCAAAAAACTGTTTTTT
v_gene: TRBV5-1; len: 15; j_gene: TRBJ1-5; d_gene: -; abundance: -; CDR3aa: CASSSGDVGNQPQHF; CDR3nt: TGCGCCAGCAGCTCAGGGGACGTGGGCAATCAGCCCCAGCATTTT
v_gene: TRBV6-5; len: 16; j_gene: TRBJ1-1; d_gene: -; abundance: -; CDR3aa: CASSYNIWTSNTEAFF; CDR3nt: TGTGCCAGCAGTTACAACATCTGGACATCGAACACTGAAGCTTTCTTT
v_gene: TRBV18; len: 12; j_gene: TRBJ2-7; d_gene: -; abundance: -; CDR3aa: CASSLDLGEQYF; CDR3nt: TGTGCCAGCTCCCTGGACTTGGGCGAGCAGTACTTC
v_gene: TRBV6-5; len: 14; j_gene: TRBJ2-4; d_gene: TRBD1; abundance: -; CDR3aa: CASSRGQGENIQYF; CDR3nt: TGTGCCAGCAGCCGAGGACAGGGGGAAAACATTCAGTACTTC
v_gene: TRBV7-9; len: 14; j_gene: TRBJ1-2; d_gene: -; abundance: -; CDR3aa: CASSLTGQHYGYTF; CDR3nt: TGTGCCAGCAGCCTAACGGGTCAGCACTATGGCTACACCTTC
v_gene: TRBV29-1; len: 12; j_gene: TRBJ1-2; d_gene: TRBD1; abundance: -; CDR3aa: CSLRTGESGYTF; CDR3nt: TGCAGCCTTCGGACAGGGGAATCTGGCTACACCTTC
v_gene: TRBV5-1; len: 16; j_gene: TRBJ1-6; d_gene: TRBD1; abundance: -; CDR3aa: CASSTRQGAKESPLHF; CDR3nt: TGCGCCAGCAGCACTCGACAGGGGGCGAAGGAGTCACCCCTCCACTTT
v_gene: TRBV5-6; len: 14; j_gene: TRBJ2-7; d_gene: TRBD1; abundance: once; CDR3aa: CASSLVGQGGEQYF; CDR3nt: TGTGCCAGCAGCTTGGTCGGACAGGGGGGCGAGCAGTACTTC
v_gene: TRBV2; len: 12; j_gene: TRBJ1-6; d_gene: TRBD1; abundance: -; CDR3aa: CASSSLTGALHF; CDR3nt: TGTGCCAGCAGTTCCCTGACAGGGGCCCTCCACTTT
v_gene: TRBV18; len: 15; j_gene: TRBJ2-7; d_gene: TRBD1; abundance: -; CDR3aa: CASSLAGTGDYEQYF; CDR3nt: TGTGCCAGCTCACTTGCCGGGACAGGGGACTACGAGCAGTACTTC
v_gene: TRBV11-2; len: 16; j_gene: TRBJ2-3; d_gene: -; abundance: -; CDR3aa: CASSLGLVYGTDTQYF; CDR3nt: TGTGCCAGCAGCCTGGGACTTGTCTACGGCACAGATACGCAGTATTTT
v_gene: TRBV6-1; len: 13; j_gene: TRBJ1-1; d_gene: -; abundance: -; CDR3aa: CASSWGGNTEAFF; CDR3nt: TGTGCCAGCAGCTGGGGGGGTAACACTGAAGCTTTCTTT
v_gene: TRBV5-1; len: 15; j_gene: TRBJ2-5; d_gene: TRBD1; abundance: -; CDR3aa: CASSSYQGAWETQYF; CDR3nt: TGCGCCAGCAGCTCGTATCAGGGGGCCTGGGAGACCCAGTACTTC
v_gene: TRBV28; len: 15; j_gene: TRBJ1-1; d_gene: TRBD1; abundance: -; CDR3aa: CASSPGTGRGTEAFF; CDR3nt: TGTGCCAGCAGCCCGGGGACAGGGAGGGGCACTGAAGCTTTCTTT
v_gene: TRBV6-1; len: 16; j_gene: TRBJ2-2; d_gene: -; abundance: once; CDR3aa: CASSESVELGVGELFF; CDR3nt: TGTGCCAGCAGTGAATCAGTGGAGTTAGGTGTCGGGGAGCTGTTTTTT
v_gene: TRBV15; len: 16; j_gene: TRBJ2-3; d_gene: TRBD1; abundance: -; CDR3aa: CATSDRQGAPTDTQYF; CDR3nt: TGTGCCACCAGCGATCGACAGGGGGCGCCCACAGATACGCAGTATTTT
v_gene: TRBV30; len: 14; j_gene: TRBJ1-4; d_gene: TRBD1; abundance: -; CDR3aa: CAWSAGQGPEKLFF; CDR3nt: TGTGCCTGGAGTGCCGGACAGGGTCCTGAAAAACTGTTTTTT
v_gene: TRBV6-1; len: 13; j_gene: TRBJ2-1; d_gene: TRBD2; abundance: -; CDR3aa: CASSTSGGDEQFF; CDR3nt: TGTGCCAGCTCGACTAGCGGGGGGGATGAGCAGTTCTTC
v_gene: TRBV7-2; len: 15; j_gene: TRBJ2-5; d_gene: TRBD1; abundance: -; CDR3aa: CASSMLGTGMETQYF; CDR3nt: TGTGCCAGCAGCATGCTCGGGACAGGGATGGAGACCCAGTACTTC
v_gene: TRBV28; len: 14; j_gene: TRBJ2-7; d_gene: TRBD1; abundance: -; CDR3aa: CASSRGGGPYEQYF; CDR3nt: TGTGCCAGCAGTAGAGGGGGCGGGCCCTACGAGCAGTACTTC
v_gene: TRBV4-2; len: 15; j_gene: TRBJ1-1; d_gene: -; abundance: -; CDR3aa: CASSQELRGNTEAFF; CDR3nt: TGTGCCAGCAGCCAAGAGCTGAGGGGGAACACTGAAGCTTTCTTT
v_gene: TRBV18; len: 14; j_gene: TRBJ1-5; d_gene: -; abundance: few; CDR3aa: CASSPTDRGQPQHF; CDR3nt: TGTGCCAGCTCACCGACCGACAGAGGTCAGCCCCAGCATTTT
v_gene: TRBV10-3; len: 13; j_gene: TRBJ1-2; d_gene: TRBD1; abundance: -; CDR3aa: CAVLRDRVKGYTF; CDR3nt: TGTGCCGTCCTCCGGGACAGGGTCAAGGGCTACACCTTC
v_gene: TRBV6-1; len: 13; j_gene: TRBJ2-7; d_gene: -; abundance: -; CDR3aa: CASSRDRDYEQYF; CDR3nt: TGTGCCAGCAGTAGAGACCGCGACTACGAGCAGTACTTC